This T cell receptor (beta chain) was captured in a study of CD8 T cells in ankylosing spondylitis (dated by TCRdb to 2016 to 2017). Some background on the complete study: T cell receptor beta repertoires were profiled in healthy donors and ankylosing spondylitis patients so that disease-linked TCR variants could be found. The full study cohort was made up of about 25 ankylosing spondylitis patients and around 100 healthy donors. Peripheral blood was sampled, and synovial fluid was also collected from ankylosing spondylitis patients. Overall study outcomes, separate from this receptor: The disease-linked clones were reported as significantly enriched in matched synovial fluid samples from ankylosing spondylitis patients. Blood from ankylosing spondylitis patients appeared to be characterized by a TCR beta motif made up of several highly homologous amino acid variants. In peripheral blood, the disease-linked clones were found at relatively low frequencies and had a CD8+ phenotype. Some motif variants were previously reported in synovial fluid and blood of reactive arthritis patients, suggesting common disease-initiation mechanisms.

About this clonotype: Its antigen remains undetermined. No per-base quality is available; no much larger clone lies one base away.

The instrument given in TCRdb is Illumina HiSeq 2500. TCR beta libraries were prepared by quantitative 5'-RACE with molecular barcodes. Concerning the study's data processing: A new computational method based on a probabilistic model of VDJ rearrangement was used to identify disease-linked TCR variants. TCRdb passed the public sequencing reads through fastp at Q25 and MiXCR, retaining productive beta sequences. Merged by CDR3 protein, the rows form single entries marked with the most common genes and DNA. TCRdb's processing, not the study's, gives the V and J calls here. Counted in this sample were approximately 200,000 distinct CDR3 sequences; roughly 12% of them appeared once. 16% of the sample is taken by the ten largest. The CDR3 goes from the cysteine to the phenylalanine over 14 residues. Left in the record is the CDR3 DNA by itself, 42 bases read in frame from the first base.

This clonotype originated in a male donor with ankylosing spondylitis or in good health (not recorded which). The chain employs TRBV21-1 and TRBJ2-7. TRBV21-1 is recorded as a pseudogene. Sequenced: blood, either unsorted or a sorted T cell fraction (not recorded which). This receptor has the CDR3 CASSNAGQPYEQYF. The nucleotide sequence is given as TGTGCCAGCAGCAATGCAGGACAGCCCTACGAGCAGTACTTC.